This is a list of T cell receptor beta chains from one sample in a study of blood T cell repertoires in COVID-19. Method: immunoSEQ multiplex PCR; TCRdb's copy keeps in-frame clones and lacks some. The sample includes 270,000 or so clones, approximately 83% of them seen just once. The sample consisted of peripheral blood. The origin of the receptors is a woman in her 50s who had recovered from COVID-19. Both conserved end residues are part of each CDR3.

j_gene | v_gene | CDR3aa
TRBJ2-1 | TRBV24-1 | CATGGDTYNEQFF
TRBJ1-2 | TRBV27 | CASSFPGGIGYTF
TRBJ1-5 | TRBV30 | CAWSVGWDRLNQPQHF
TRBJ2-3 | TRBV12-5 | CASALSGADTQYF
TRBJ1-3 | TRBV28 | CASRNQGISGNTIYF
TRBJ1-2 | TRBV5-6 | CASSLAGYGYTF
TRBJ2-7 | TRBV7-8 | CASSKTGDSEQYF
TRBJ1-2 | TRBV14 | CASSQSPAGGPGYTF
TRBJ2-1 | TRBV7-8 | CASSRGAGGVDEQFF
TRBJ1-6 | TRBV5-1 | CASSLNGESYNSPLHF
TRBJ2-7 | TRBV6-5 | CASRKGGSLYEQYF
TRBJ1-5 | TRBV30 | CAWSVNLDSQYNQPQHF
TRBJ2-2 | TRBV7-8 | CASSRDTGELFF
TRBJ2-7 | TRBV12-3/TRBV12-4 | CASGQTGGYEQYF
TRBJ2-7 | TRBV5-1 | CASSLTGIYEQYF
TRBJ2-3 | TRBV19 | CASSIPSTDTQYF
TRBJ2-1 | TRBV24-1 | CATSDFVSGGYDEQFF
TRBJ2-3 | TRBV25-1 | CASSHIADNTDTQYF
TRBJ2-2 | TRBV12-3/TRBV12-4 | CASSLINTGELFF
TRBJ2-1 | TRBV3-1/TRBV3-2 | CASSQRDYNEQFF
TRBJ1-4 | TRBV7-8 | CASSLRNEKLFF
TRBJ1-2 | TRBV6-5 | CASSYGGGGVAGYTF
TRBJ2-7 | TRBV3-1/TRBV3-2 | CASSQRGLDSYEQYF
TRBJ1-2 | TRBV2 | CASSEGGLVTEREDGYTF
TRBJ2-7 | TRBV4-1 | CASSQVRGSYEQYF